This TCR beta chain was documented in a study of pediatric ulcerative colitis. One to two pinch biopsies were taken from the rectum during colonoscopy. In its sample, this clone is medium-sized. Its antigen is undetermined. Study observations and caveats: In rectum, acute severe colitis had expanded clones and less diversity. Substantially fewer templates came from a couple of patients' blood samples. Blood-rectal clonal overlap within each person was significantly higher in ulcerative colitis patients than controls.

This CDR3 is 15 amino acids long. Germline V CDR1 and CDR2: MNHNY, SVGAGI (reference sequence). The J segment lost 4 bases and the V segment lost 4 bases, leaving 7 bases of the junction unmatched. The survey-level immunoSEQ assay was used. TCRdb's copy holds only in-frame clones and misses some; the assay was immunoSEQ multiplex PCR. The data hold roughly 25,000 clones, with 55% to 85% observed a single time. Sequencing was done on a sample of gut tissue. The genes are TRBV6-6 and TRBJ1-2; 9 positions agree with TRBD1. This clonotype was obtained from a boy aged 10-17 years with severe ulcerative colitis. In DNA form, the CDR3 reads TGTGCCAGCAGTTCCGGTACAGGGGGCGCCTATGGCTACACCTTC. As protein: CASSSGTGGAYGYTF.